What follows are 17 T cell receptor beta chains derived from one specimen sequenced in a study of blood T cells in healthy people across ages. A sample-barcoded 5' primer and a J-beta primer mix were used in a second PCR of roughly 7 to 11 cycles. TCRdb re-called the 5' RACE reads with MiXCR, one entry per CDR3 protein. Seen here are some 1,000,000 distinct CDR3 sequences, 20% to 25% observed once, and the top ten hold approximately 0.7%. These data also formed part of another study, on T cells of mothers and their children.

The sequenced sample consisted of blood. All receptors derive from a girl aged 2-10 years in good health.

The chain couples TRBV20-1 to TRBJ2-5, with 7 bases that match TRBD2. The J call may be mistaken, given a closer DNA end match to TRBJ2-7. This CDR3 spans 18 amino acids. Germline V gives CDR1 DFQATT, CDR2 SNEGSKA (reference sequence). In DNA, the CDR3 is TGCAGTGCGGAGATCTCAATGCCCGGGACTATGAAGATCCACGAGCAGTACTTC. Its translation is CSAEISMPGTMKIHEQYF.

This clonotype was seen a handful of times. The gene calls are TRBV2 and TRBJ1-5; perhaps TRBD1 as D (6 bases). The CDR3 is made up of 14 amino acids. CDR1 SNHLY and CDR2 FYNNEI come from the germline V gene. V was clipped by 8 bases and J by 4 bases, with 15 bases between them. CDR3 nucleotide sequence: TGTGCCAGCGGGGGAGAACAGGGTAATCAGCCCCAGCATTTT. This encodes CASGGEQGNQPQHF.

J is TRBJ1-6 and V is TRBV5-1, with a possible D match to TRBD1 (6 bases). The germline V and J ends were trimmed by 2 bases and 10 bases, with 10 bases remaining between them. The CDR3 loop spans 13 amino acids. CDR1 SGHRS and CDR2 YFSETQ come from the germline V gene. CDR3 sequence reads: CASSFSTGSPLHF. As DNA, the CDR3 is TGCGCCAGCAGCTTTTCAACAGGGTCACCCCTCCACTTT. Based on the CDR3 plus reference TRBV5-1 and TRBJ1-6, the full variable domain is KAGVTQTPRYLIKTRGQQVTLSCSPISGHRSVSWYQQTPGQGLQFLFEYFSETQRNKGNFPGRFSGRQFSNSRSEMNVSTLELGDSALYLCASSFSTGSPLHFGNGTRLTVT.

The V and J genes are TRBV20-1 and TRBJ2-5; 7 bases are a match to TRBD1. The DNA matches TRBJ2-7 better at its end, which makes the J call doubtful. This CDR3 region has 16 residues. Germline V gene data show CDR1 as DFQATT and CDR2 as SNEGSKA (reference sequence). CDR3 loop: CSARDRQGARYYEQYF. CDR3 in DNA: TGCAGTGCTAGAGACAGACAGGGAGCTAGATACTACGAGCAGTACTTC.

There are a few counts of this clonotype. The J gene is TRBJ2-5, the V gene TRBV12-3 or TRBV12-4; 7 positions agree with TRBD2. CDR3 length equals 15 residues. With V trimmed by 3 bases and J by 5 bases, 9 bases remained unmatched. The CDR3 nucleotides are TGTGCCAGCAGTTTGATTGGGAGGGATGCGGAGACCCAGTACTTC. Encoded protein: CASSLIGRDAETQYF.

This clonotype was found many times. The chain links TRBV9 to TRBJ1-6, with TRBD1 as a possible D gene (5 bases). The ends were cut back, 2 bases at V and 9 bases at J, with 15 bases in the middle. Per germline, CDR1 SGDLS and CDR2 YYNGEE. The CDR3 extends over 15 amino acids. CDR3 region: CASSVEGLISSPLHF. The CDR3 DNA is TGTGCCAGCAGCGTCGAGGGGCTGATAAGTTCACCCCTCCACTTT.

The chain employs TRBV12-3 or TRBV12-4 and TRBJ2-1; 7 nucleotides line up with TRBD2. CDR3 size: 16 residues. Trimming cost V 0 bases and J 2 bases; bases outside gene matches: 4. This CDR3 reads CASSLAPSGTYNEQFF. As DNA, the CDR3 is TGTGCCAGCAGTTTAGCGCCTAGCGGAACCTACAATGAGCAGTTCTTC.

V and J are TRBV7-9 and TRBJ1-6; TRBD1 might be the D (6 bases). The V end was cut by 4 bases, the J end by 7 bases, with 17 bases between. This CDR3 region has 16 residues. CDR1 and CDR2 (germline): SEHNR, FQNEAQ (reference sequence). The CDR3 coding sequence is TGTGCCAGCAGCTCCATATACAGGGATGAGAATTCACCCCTCCACTTT. Amino acid sequence: CASSSIYRDENSPLHF.

The gene calls are TRBV15 and TRBJ2-5, with D maybe TRBD2 (6 bases). Germline assignment: CDR1 LNHNV and CDR2 YYDKDF (reference sequence). V dropped 3 bases and J dropped 3 bases, with 11 bases sitting between them. The CDR3 extends over 14 amino acids. CDR3 loop: CATSSGTRKETQYF. The CDR3 nucleotides are TGTGCCACCAGCAGCGGGACTCGCAAAGAGACCCAGTACTTC.

The chain employs TRBV15 and TRBJ2-5; no definite D call. Looked up from germline, CDR1 is LNHNV and CDR2 is YYDKDF (reference sequence). Trimming removed 0 bases from V and 2 bases from J, with 10 bases in between. The CDR3 loop spans 15 amino acids. The CDR3 reads CATSRDRGGQETQYF. The DNA of the CDR3 is TGTGCCACCAGCAGAGATCGAGGCGGACAAGAGACCCAGTACTTC.

This clonotype appeared a few times. The chain recombines TRBV7-6 with TRBJ1-3; D gene unclear. The V end was cut by 5 bases, the J end by 0 bases, with 14 bases between. The CDR3 is 16 residues long. Germline CDR1 is SGHVS and CDR2 is FNYEAQ. The CDR3 loop reads CASSPDGDSSGNTIYF. The CDR3 bases are TGTGCCAGCAGCCCCGACGGAGATAGCTCTGGAAACACCATATATTTT. Complete variable domain (other parts from reference TRBV7-6 and TRBJ1-3): GAGVSQSPRYKVTKRGQDVALRCDPISGHVSLYWYRQALGQGPEFLTYFNYEAQQDKSGLPNDRFSAERPEGSISTLTIQRTEQRDSAMYRCASSPDGDSSGNTIYFGEGSWLTVV.

This clonotype has just a few counts. The rearrangement links TRBV20-1 to TRBJ1-1; D call uncertain. Trimming shortened V by 3 bases and J by 1 base, and 18 bases separated the two germline ends. The CDR3 has 16 amino acids. CDR1 is DFQATT and CDR2 is SNEGSKA in the germline V gene (reference sequence). The CDR3 region is CSASKDKDWKNTEAFF. In DNA form, the CDR3 reads TGCAGTGCTAGTAAAGATAAGGATTGGAAGAACACTGAAGCTTTCTTT.

This clonotype has more than one count but fewer than ten. The rearrangement links TRBV5-1 to TRBJ1-1; 7 nucleotides align to TRBD1. Trimming at V came to 7 bases and at J to 4 bases, leaving 16 bases not matched to a gene. Germline V gene lookup returns CDR1 SGHRS and CDR2 YFSETQ. CDR3 size: 16 residues. CDR3 DNA: TGCGCCAGCGGCCGGGACAGCCCCCTAGACCTCACTGAAGCTTTCTTT. Translating gives CASGRDSPLDLTEAFF.

The V gene is TRBV12-3 or TRBV12-4, the J gene TRBJ2-1; 8 nucleotides line up with TRBD1. The ends lost 2 bases at V and 3 bases at J; junction bases unmatched: 6. The CDR3 is 16 amino acids. The CDR3 spells CASSLTQGANYNEQFF. The DNA for the CDR3 is TGTGCCAGCAGTTTAACGCAGGGGGCGAACTACAATGAGCAGTTCTTC.

This chain connects TRBV6-5 to TRBJ2-5, with D unresolved. The CDR3 covers 14 residues. The V gene's germline CDR1 is MNHEY and CDR2 SVGAGI. Trimming took 2 bases from V and 5 from J, leaving 12 bases between them. The CDR3 bases are TGTGCCAGCAGTTACGCTGGACCTTGGGAGACCCAGTACTTC. Its protein is CASSYAGPWETQYF.

The V and J genes are TRBV20-1 and TRBJ2-5; tentatively, D is TRBD1 (6 bases). TRBJ2-7 explains the end of the DNA better; the J call may be wrong. In germline, CDR1 is DFQATT, CDR2 SNEGSKA (reference sequence). The CDR3 totals 13 residues. The CDR3 spells CSADDRTGDEQYF. The CDR3 DNA is TGCAGTGCCGACGACAGGACGGGCGACGAGCAGTACTTC.

This chain joins TRBV20-1 and TRBJ1-2; 8 positions match TRBD1. V was pared by 4 bases and J by 6 bases, with 13 bases of the junction left unmatched. The CDR3 length is 15 residues. Germline CDR1 reads DFQATT; CDR2 reads SNEGSKA (reference sequence). CDR3 in amino acids: CSATPGWETGDGYTF. In DNA, the CDR3 is TGCAGTGCTACCCCTGGGTGGGAGACAGGGGATGGCTACACCTTC.